This entry lists 5 T cell receptor beta chains sequenced from one sample in a study of T-cell memory formation after mild COVID-19. TCRdb processed the 5' RACE reads anew with MiXCR; each CDR3 protein has one entry. The repertoire consists of hundreds of thousands of distinct CDR3 sequences, with 28% occurring once and the leading ten covering less than 15%. Sequenced: PBMCs or a T cell subset sorted from them (not recorded which). The receptors were gathered from an adult woman who had mild COVID-19 (a few samples of this study predate the infection). Cell type and time point are not known.

There are a few counts of this clonotype. The chain combines TRBV5-6 with TRBJ2-3; 9 bases are shared with TRBD2. There are 16 residues in the CDR3. Germline CDR1 reads SGHDT; CDR2 reads YYEEEE. The junction had 7 bases not matched to a gene; V was cut back by 2 bases and J by 3 bases. The CDR3 sequence is CASSFTGTSSTDTQYF. The CDR3 DNA reads as TGTGCCAGCAGCTTTACCGGGACTAGCTCGACAGATACGCAGTATTTT.

The chain joins TRBV18 to TRBJ2-1; 9 positions agree with TRBD1. The length of the CDR3 is 15 residues. Germline CDR1 and CDR2: KGHSH and LQKENI. V shed 2 bases, J shed 6 bases, and the junction held 5 bases outside the gene matches. CDR3: CASSPVQGAINEQFF. The CDR3 nucleotides read TGTGCCAGCTCACCAGTACAGGGGGCGATCAATGAGCAGTTCTTC.

The chain combines TRBV12-3 or TRBV12-4 with TRBJ1-1, with 7 bases identical to TRBD1. This CDR3 is 14 amino acids long. V shed 6 bases, J shed 4 bases, and the junction held 8 bases outside the gene matches. The CDR3 sequence is CASRTTGSGTEAFF. The CDR3 nucleotides read TGTGCCAGCAGGACGACAGGGTCGGGCACTGAAGCTTTCTTT.

V usage is TRBV24-1 and J usage is TRBJ2-1; TRBD1 might be the D (6 bases). The germline gives CDR1 KGHDR, CDR2 SFDVKD. The CDR3 sequence is 14 residues long. Trimming left V 4 bases short and J 4 bases short, with 10 bases between. This CDR3 reads CATSDLTGYNEQFF. The CDR3, as DNA: TGTGCCACCAGTGACCTGACAGGTTACAATGAGCAGTTCTTC.

The chain links TRBV29-1 to TRBJ1-5; no reliable D call. The CDR3 length is 13 residues. The germline gives CDR1 SQVTM, CDR2 ANQGSEA. Trimming shortened V by 4 bases and J by 6 bases, and 13 bases separated the two germline ends. CDR3 nucleotide sequence: TGCAGCGTTGCGGTCGACTCCCTTCAGCCCCAGCATTTT. This codes for CSVAVDSLQPQHF.